Below, 8 T cell receptor beta chains from the same sample are listed, as sequenced in a study of blood T cell repertoires in COVID-19. Clones were read by immunoSEQ multiplex PCR, and TCRdb kept only the in-frame ones, dropping some. This sample has 65,000 or so clones, with 70% to 85% found just once. What was sequenced was peripheral blood. These receptors all stem from a woman in her 70s with acute or convalescent COVID-19.

This sequence joins TRBV20-1 and TRBJ2-3, with D unresolved. CDR1 is DFQATT and CDR2 is SNEGSKA in the germline V gene (reference sequence). The V end was cut by 3 bases, the J end by 1 base, with 11 bases between. This CDR3 has 14 amino acids. This CDR3 is CSASPPVGTDTQYF. The CDR3 DNA sequence: TGCAGTGCTAGTCCCCCAGTCGGCACAGATACGCAGTATTTT.

The V and J genes are TRBV29-1 and TRBJ2-7; 9 bases map to TRBD1. The V gene end was trimmed by 8 bases and the J gene end by 1 base; junction bases not matched to a gene: 12. From germline, CDR1 is SQVTM and CDR2 ANQGSEA. This CDR3 spans 15 amino acids. The CDR3 loop reads CSIRGRGQGSYEQYF. CDR3 nucleotide sequence: TGCAGCATCAGGGGGAGGGGACAGGGTTCCTACGAGCAGTACTTC.

This rearrangement joins TRBV19 to TRBJ2-1; tentatively, D is TRBD2 (6 bases). V gave up 6 bases and J gave up 2 bases, with 14 bases separating them. In germline, CDR1 is LNHDA, CDR2 SQIVND (reference sequence). The length of the CDR3 is 15 residues. DNA of the CDR3: TGTGCCAGTAGCCCCGGGGGTTTCACCTACAATGAGCAGTTCTTC. Translated: CASSPGGFTYNEQFF.

The count of this clone is one. The chain links TRBV10-1 to TRBJ1-2; 7 bases align to TRBD1. The CDR3 sequence is 13 residues long. V shed 4 bases and J 6 bases; nucleotides not matched to a gene: 5. CDR1 and CDR2 from the germline V gene are WNHNN and SYGVQD (reference sequence). CDR3 residues: CASSGRDSDGYTF. CDR3 coding DNA: TGCGCCAGCAGTGGCCGGGACAGTGATGGCTACACCTTC.

V and J are TRBV28 and TRBJ2-5, with 8 positions matching TRBD2. CDR1 is MDHEN and CDR2 is SYDVKM in the germline V gene. The CDR3 is 13 residues long. The trim removed 5 bases at V and 3 bases at J, leaving 2 bases unmatched. DNA of the CDR3: TGTGCCAGCAGTGGTAGCGGGAAAGAGACCCAGTACTTC. This codes for CASSGSGKETQYF.

This clone has a handful of counts. This chain links TRBV28 with TRBJ2-2; 7 bases agree with TRBD1. Per the germline V gene, CDR1 is MDHEN and CDR2 is SYDVKM. The CDR3 sequence is 16 residues long. The V gene end was trimmed by 5 bases and the J gene end by 5 bases; junction bases not matched to a gene: 11. CDR3 DNA: TGTGCCAGCAGTCGAACCTCGGACAGGAGGACCGGGGAGCTGTTTTTT. Translated: CASSRTSDRRTGELFF.

This clone has just one count. This chain links TRBV10-3 with TRBJ2-2, with TRBD1 identical over 8 bases. Germline loops: CDR1 ENHRY, CDR2 SYGVKD. The CDR3 covers 16 residues. V lost 10 bases, J lost 5 bases, and 15 bases stayed unmatched. CDR3 in DNA: TGTGCCACCAAGTCAAACCCGGGACAGGCGACCGGGGAGCTGTTTTTT. Translating gives CATKSNPGQATGELFF.

The chain employs TRBV5-4 and TRBJ2-3; D is undetermined. Germline V gene sequence: CDR1 SGHNT, CDR2 YYREEE (reference sequence). V gave up 2 bases and J gave up 0 bases, with 4 bases separating them. The CDR3 loop spans 13 amino acids. CDR3 amino acids: CASSLYSTDTQYF. The DNA of the CDR3 is TGTGCCAGCAGCTTATATAGCACAGATACGCAGTATTTT. Together with reference TRBV5-4 and TRBJ2-3, the CDR3 gives the full variable domain: ETGVTQSPTHLIKTRGQQVTLRCSSQSGHNTVSWYQQALGQGPQFIFQYYREEENGRGNFPPRFSGLQFPNYSSELNVNALELDDSALYLCASSLYSTDTQYFGPGTRLTVL.